Shown below are 5 T cell receptor beta chains from a single sample sequenced in a study of blood T cell repertoires in COVID-19. Sequencing was performed with immunoSEQ multiplex PCR; in TCRdb, only in-frame clones are kept and a portion is missing. This sample yields 96,000 or so clones, of which roughly four fifths are seen a single time; around 4.8% belongs to the top ten. Input material: peripheral blood. The receptors here all came from a man older than 75 with COVID-19, enrolled during active disease.

The chain couples TRBV10-2 to TRBJ2-3, with 9 positions matching TRBD1. V dropped 3 bases and J dropped 1; count of bases not matched to a gene: 2. The length of the CDR3 is 15 residues. Germline CDR1 reads WSHSY; CDR2 reads SAAADI. The DNA of the CDR3 is TGCGCCAGCAGTGATGGGGACAGGGGCACAGATACGCAGTATTTT. Amino acids: CASSDGDRGTDTQYF.

The gene calls are TRBV15 and TRBJ2-5; a weak D match, TRBD1 (6 bases). Germline lookup yields CDR1 LNHNV and CDR2 YYDKDF (reference sequence). This CDR3 comprises 15 residues. Trimming took 0 bases from V and 4 from J, leaving 12 bases between them. The CDR3 loop reads CATSRDGQKIETQYF. The CDR3 DNA reads as TGTGCCACCAGCAGAGATGGACAGAAGATAGAGACCCAGTACTTC.

The gene calls are TRBV19 and TRBJ1-2; weak D call: TRBD1 (6 bases). The germline gives CDR1 LNHDA, CDR2 SQIVND (reference sequence). The CDR3 sequence is 12 residues long. V gave up 7 bases and J gave up 6 bases, with 12 bases separating them. Here the CDR3 reads CASKQQGHGYTF. CDR3 coding DNA: TGTGCCAGTAAGCAACAGGGTCATGGCTACACCTTC.

The genes are TRBV24-1 and TRBJ2-3; the D gene is possibly TRBD1 (6 bases). The CDR3 is 12 residues long. V was cut by 5 bases and J by 6 bases, with 8 bases left in between. Looked up from germline, CDR1 is KGHDR and CDR2 is SFDVKD. Here the CDR3 reads CATSATGDTQYF. The DNA of the CDR3 is TGTGCCACCAGTGCTACAGGGGATACGCAGTATTTT.

This clone occurred a few times. The chain is built from TRBV28 and TRBJ1-4; 8 nucleotides agree with TRBD1. The CDR3 loop spans 18 amino acids. Germline trimming cut 6 bases from V and 8 bases from J; bases unmatched to any gene: 20. Germline CDR1 MDHEN, CDR2 SYDVKM. CDR3 nucleotide sequence: TGTGCCAGCAGATTAGACGCCGCCAAGGCAGGGGGCGGAGAAAAACTGTTTTTT. Its translation: CASRLDAAKAGGGEKLFF.